This T cell receptor beta chain was profiled in a study of blood T cells in healthy people across ages. CDR3 length: 17 amino acids. V lost 0 bases and J lost 8; bases outside the gene matches: 13. From germline, CDR1 is SGHRS and CDR2 YFSETQ. A sample-barcoded 5' primer and a J-beta primer mix were used in a second PCR of roughly 7 to 11 cycles. MiXCR, run by TCRdb on the 5' RACE reads, gives a single entry per CDR3 protein. This table has hundreds of thousands of distinct CDR3 sequences, approximately 53% appearing once. Sequencing input: blood. This sequence joins TRBV5-1 and TRBJ2-1; 8 nucleotides match TRBD2. This receptor was taken from a man in his forties or fifties in good health. The CDR3 region is CASSLELTGGLGYEQFF. In DNA form, the CDR3 reads TGCGCCAGCAGCTTGGAACTTACGGGAGGGCTCGGGTATGAGCAGTTCTTC.